The 4 T cell receptor beta chains listed next were all sequenced from one sample in a study of T cells in Graves' hyperthyroidism and ophthalmopathy. Authors of the study amplified TCR beta CDR3 regions from RNA transcripts. Using the HTBI primer set, a first-round RT-PCR was run on the TCR CDR3. One entry per CDR3 protein results from TCRdb running MiXCR on the multiplex PCR reads. The sample records 500,000 to 600,000 distinct CDR3 sequences, 16% being singletons. The sequenced sample was blood. These receptors were collected from a young woman with Graves' hyperthyroidism.

V is TRBV29-1 and J is TRBJ1-4; D uncertain. Germline CDR1 is SQVTM and CDR2 is ANQGSEA. There are 13 residues in the CDR3. Trimming pared 2 bases from V and 0 bases from J, leaving 4 bases between. CDR3 nucleotide sequence: TGCAGCGTTGAATTTGCAACTAATGAAAAACTGTTTTTT. This codes for CSVEFATNEKLFF.

This clonotype was seen only a few times. The V and J genes are TRBV6-1 and TRBJ1-3, with D possibly TRBD1 on 6 matching bases. Trimming removed 3 bases from V and 4 bases from J, with 10 bases in between. Germline assignment: CDR1 MNHNS and CDR2 SASEGT. This CDR3 region has 14 residues. The CDR3 DNA is TGTGCCAGCAGTGAGGGGACACCAGGAAACACCATATATTTT. It is translated as CASSEGTPGNTIYF.

This clonotype was seen many times. This chain uses TRBV5-5 with TRBJ1-2; 8 bases fit TRBD1. Germline assignment: CDR1 SGHKS and CDR2 YYEKEE (reference sequence). Trimming at V came to 1 base and at J to 8 bases, leaving 7 bases not matched to a gene. The CDR3 totals 14 residues. In DNA, the CDR3 is TGTGCCAGCAGCTTGACGACAGGGGAGCTGGGCTACACCTTC. Encoded protein: CASSLTTGELGYTF.

The table lists this clonotype with many counts. The chain recombines TRBV5-1 with TRBJ2-7, with 8 bases lining up with TRBD2. Germline values: CDR1 SGHRS, CDR2 YFSETQ. CDR3 length: 14 residues. The V segment lost 3 bases and the J segment 2 bases; nucleotides outside the gene matches: 4. The CDR3 coding sequence is TGCGCCAGCAGCTGGGGGACTAGGACCTACGAGCAGTACTTC. It codes for CASSWGTRTYEQYF.